This TCR beta chain was identified during a study of T cells after yellow fever vaccination. For the study at large: With SMART-Seq v4 Ultra Low Input, the fractions containing low cell numbers were prepared. Overall study results and limits: In post-booster samples, most primary-vaccination clones reappeared (about 96% CD4, 70% to 90% CD8). Faster peaking, at day 5 versus 15, marked a secondary response that was weaker.

CDR3 length: 14 residues. Per germline, CDR1 SGHTA and CDR2 FQGNSA. Trimming pared 1 base from V and 4 bases from J, leaving 8 bases between. TCRdb re-called the 5' RACE reads through MiXCR, storing one row per CDR3 protein. In the table there are hundreds of thousands of distinct CDR3 sequences, about 5.2% of which are singletons. In its sample, this clonotype was seen many times. Its antigen is not identified. This chain uses TRBV7-2 with TRBJ2-1; possibly TRBD2 for D (5 bases). Material: CD4+ T cells sorted from PBMCs, obtained on the day of the yellow fever booster vaccination. The clonotype originates from a man between 18 and 35 years old who received the YFV17D yellow fever vaccine. The CDR3 nucleotides are TGTGCCAGCAGCTTAGAAAGCGGTTACAATGAGCAGTTCTTC. The encoded protein is CASSLESGYNEQFF.